The 29 T cell receptor beta chains listed next were all sequenced from one sample in a study of blood T cell repertoires in COVID-19. The data were produced by immunoSEQ multiplex PCR, yet TCRdb's version contains in-frame clones alone and is incomplete. The data show some 360,000 clones, with 88% seen just once and approximately 1% held by the top ten. Sequenced material: PBMCs or T cells enriched from blood (not recorded which). The receptors originated from a woman in her 30s who had been exposed to COVID-19.

The V and J genes are TRBV27 and TRBJ2-3, with D tentatively TRBD2 (5 bases). CDR1 is MNHEY and CDR2 is SMNVEV in the germline V gene (reference sequence). V was clipped by 10 bases and J by 2 bases, with 10 bases between them. The CDR3 consists of 12 residues. DNA of the CDR3: TGTGCCACCTGGAGGAACACAGATACGCAGTATTTT. Amino acid sequence: CATWRNTDTQYF.

V usage is TRBV11-3 and J usage is TRBJ1-1; D ambiguous. The CDR3 extends over 14 amino acids. Germline CDR1 SGHNT, CDR2 YENEEA. The V end lost 4 bases, the J end lost 1 base, and 10 bases lay between the germline ends. CDR3 region: CASSYTTGNTEAFF. DNA for the CDR3: TGTGCCAGCAGCTACACGACGGGGAACACTGAAGCTTTCTTT.

This sequence joins TRBV13 and TRBJ2-7, with 7 bases fitting TRBD1. Unmatched junction bases numbered 4, after V lost 3 bases and J lost 5 bases. CDR3 size: 13 residues. Germline assignment: CDR1 PRHDT and CDR2 FYEKMQ (reference sequence). CDR3 in amino acids: CASSFQGVNEQYF. CDR3 bases: TGTGCCAGCAGCTTCCAGGGGGTGAACGAGCAGTACTTC.

This chain joins TRBV28 and TRBJ2-7; 9 bases agree with TRBD2. V gave up 6 bases and J gave up 2 bases; unmatched junction bases: 8. The CDR3 is made up of 15 amino acids. Germline V gives CDR1 MDHEN, CDR2 SYDVKM. The CDR3 region is CASSDSGRTTYEQYF. The DNA of the CDR3 is TGTGCCAGCAGCGATAGCGGGAGAACGACCTACGAGCAGTACTTC.

This chain connects TRBV18 to TRBJ2-5; D is perhaps TRBD1 (5 bases). The length of the CDR3 is 14 residues. The germline gives CDR1 KGHSH, CDR2 LQKENI. Trimming stripped 3 bases from V and 5 bases from J, with 13 bases between. The CDR3 here is CASSPPAGPETQYF. For the CDR3, the DNA is TGTGCCAGCTCACCGCCGGCAGGGCCGGAGACCCAGTACTTC.

This clone was seen only once. This chain links TRBV5-1 with TRBJ2-2, with TRBD2 identical over 11 bases. The CDR3 spans 15 residues. Germline CDR1 and CDR2: SGHRS and YFSETQ. After removal of 5 bases from V and 1 base from J, the junction contained 1 base not matched to a gene. CDR3 sequence reads: CASRGTSGNTGELFF. DNA for the CDR3: TGCGCCAGCAGAGGGACTAGCGGGAACACCGGGGAGCTGTTTTTT.

This clone was seen once. The J gene is TRBJ2-5, the V gene TRBV3-1 (or the pseudogene TRBV3-2), with a weak D call TRBD2 (6 bases). The CDR3 sequence is 15 residues long. Per the germline V gene, CDR1 is LGHDT and CDR2 is YNNKEL (reference sequence). V was cut by 0 bases and J by 6 bases, with 14 bases left in between. The CDR3 region is CASSQDQTEGKTQYF. For the CDR3, the DNA is TGTGCCAGCAGCCAAGATCAAACGGAGGGAAAGACCCAGTACTTC.

The gene calls are TRBV11-2 and TRBJ2-1; 8 nucleotides agree with TRBD1. J lost 5 bases, V lost 4 bases, and 7 bases had no gene match. CDR1 and CDR2 from the germline V gene are SGHAT and FQNNGV. This CDR3 spans 15 amino acids. CDR3 region: CASSSLRDRNNEQFF. The CDR3 DNA is TGTGCCAGCAGCTCACTACGGGACAGGAACAATGAGCAGTTCTTC.

The V call is TRBV3-1 (or the pseudogene TRBV3-2), the J call TRBJ1-1; TRBD1 matches 9 bases. This CDR3 has 13 residues. Germline lookup yields CDR1 LGHDT and CDR2 YNNKEL (reference sequence). Losses at the gene ends were 7 bases for V and 4 bases for J; bases not matched to a gene: 4. CDR3 DNA: TGTGCCAGCACCCGACAGGGGGGCACTGAAGCTTTCTTT. Encoded protein: CASTRQGGTEAFF.

This chain links TRBV11-3 with TRBJ2-3; D ambiguous. CDR1 and CDR2 from the germline V gene are SGHNT and YENEEA. CDR3 length: 15 residues. V was pared by 1 base and J by 0 bases, with 8 bases between. This CDR3 reads CASSLADLSTDTQYF. In nucleotides, the CDR3 is TGTGCCAGCAGCTTAGCCGACTTAAGCACAGATACGCAGTATTTT.

The V call is TRBV19, the J call TRBJ2-1; TRBD2 matches at 12 bases. The CDR3 sequence is 19 residues long. The V gene end was trimmed by 6 bases and the J gene end by 5 bases; junction bases not matched to a gene: 17. The germline V gene has CDR1 LNHDA and CDR2 SQIVND (reference sequence). CDR3 residues: CASRNLGSGGTSGHNEQFF. In DNA form, the CDR3 reads TGTGCCAGTAGAAATCTTGGTTCGGGTGGGACTAGCGGGCACAATGAGCAGTTCTTC.

The rearrangement links TRBV23-1 to TRBJ1-2; tentatively, D is TRBD1 (6 bases). TRBV23-1 is assigned to the ORF class and has an uncertain function. The CDR3 covers 13 residues. V gave up 11 bases and J gave up 4 bases, with 17 bases separating them. The CDR3 region is CAGRPSRGYGYTF. The DNA of the CDR3 is TGCGCCGGACGACCCAGCAGGGGCTATGGCTACACCTTC.

J is TRBJ2-1 and V is TRBV14; TRBD2 might be the D (5 bases). V shed 4 bases and J shed 0 bases, with 10 bases lying between them. This CDR3 region has 15 residues. Germline CDR1 reads SGHDN; CDR2 reads FVKESK. The CDR3 DNA reads TGTGCCAGCAGCCCAGCGGCCTACTCCTACAATGAGCAGTTCTTC. It specifies CASSPAAYSYNEQFF.

The chain uses TRBV19 and TRBJ1-3, with D unclear. Trimming removed 1 base from V and 4 bases from J, with 11 bases in between. This CDR3 has 15 residues. Germline V gene data show CDR1 as LNHDA and CDR2 as SQIVND (reference sequence). CDR3 in amino acids: CASSIARSRGNTIYF. In nucleotides, the CDR3 is TGTGCCAGTAGTATAGCCAGGTCTCGCGGAAACACCATATATTTT.

The chain joins TRBV7-3 to TRBJ1-2; 11 positions match TRBD1. Germline CDR1 reads SGHTA; CDR2 reads FQGTGA. This CDR3 is 15 amino acids long. Unmatched junction bases numbered 5, after V lost 5 bases and J lost 3 bases. CDR3 sequence (DNA): TGTGCCAGCAGCCCGGGACAGGGGGTTGACTATGGCTACACCTTC. It encodes CASSPGQGVDYGYTF.

The rearrangement uses TRBV6-5 and TRBJ2-1; TRBD2 matches at 8 bases. The V segment lost 4 bases and the J segment 2 bases; nucleotides outside the gene matches: 4. This CDR3 has 15 amino acids. Germline-derived CDR1 and CDR2 are MNHEY and SVGAGI. CDR3: CASSSSGSPYNEQFF. The CDR3 DNA reads as TGTGCCAGCAGTTCCAGCGGGAGTCCCTACAATGAGCAGTTCTTC.

This sequence joins TRBV4-2 and TRBJ2-7; 10 positions agree with TRBD2. Germline lookup yields CDR1 LGHNA and CDR2 YNFKEQ. The CDR3 has 17 residues. V trimming: 2 bases; J trimming: 4 bases; junction bases outside the gene matches: 11. This chain's CDR3 is CASSQRVAGGLRYEQYF. The DNA for the CDR3 is TGTGCCAGCAGCCAACGGGTAGCGGGAGGCCTACGGTACGAGCAGTACTTC.

The chain combines TRBV5-4 with TRBJ1-2; a weak D match, TRBD1 (6 bases). Trimming removed 0 bases from V and 0 bases from J, with 6 bases in between. The CDR3 has 14 residues. CDR1 is SGHNT, CDR2 YYREEE, per germline (reference sequence). The CDR3 DNA reads TGTGCCAGCAGCTTGGGGGACACTAACTATGGCTACACCTTC. Translation: CASSLGDTNYGYTF.

This chain joins TRBV6-6 and TRBJ2-1; a possible D gene is TRBD2 (5 bases). This CDR3 has 12 residues. V was pared by 5 bases and J by 7 bases, with 9 bases between. From germline, CDR1 is MNHNY and CDR2 SVGAGI (reference sequence). The CDR3 DNA reads as TGTGCCAGCAGTCCACTAGGGAATGAGCAGTTCTTC. Encoded protein: CASSPLGNEQFF.

This clone occurred once. This rearrangement joins TRBV19 to TRBJ2-1; 9 bases match TRBD2. Germline V gene data show CDR1 as LNHDA and CDR2 as SQIVND (reference sequence). The V and J ends lost 3 bases and 4 bases, in that order; junction bases with no gene match: 7. The CDR3 has 16 residues. CDR3 DNA sequence: TGTGCCAGTAGTATCTTGACTAGCGGACTATACAATGAGCAGTTCTTC. The encoded protein is CASSILTSGLYNEQFF.

The chain employs TRBV19 and TRBJ1-4; TRBD1 is a possible D gene (6 bases). The CDR3 sequence is 16 residues long. Germline CDR1 and CDR2: LNHDA and SQIVND (reference sequence). V was shortened by 7 bases and J by 6 bases, with 21 bases between the two germline ends. The CDR3 DNA follows: TGTGCCAGTACTAAAGGACAGCTTCAGGAGTATGAAAAACTGTTTTTT. This sequence encodes CASTKGQLQEYEKLFF.

This clone was detected only a few times. The chain carries TRBV28 and TRBJ2-7; the match to TRBD1 covers 7 bases. The ends lost 6 bases at V and 1 base at J; junction bases unmatched: 6. The CDR3 spans 14 residues. The germline V gene has CDR1 MDHEN and CDR2 SYDVKM. This chain's CDR3 is CASRRGQASYEQYF. CDR3 sequence (DNA): TGTGCCAGCAGGAGGGGGCAGGCATCCTACGAGCAGTACTTC. The full variable domain, its missing parts supplied by reference TRBV28 and TRBJ2-7, is DVKVTQSSRYLVKRTGEKVFLECVQDMDHENMFWYRQDPGLGLRLIYFSYDVKMKEKGDIPEGYSVSREKKERFSLILESASTNQTSMYLCASRRGQASYEQYFGPGTRLTVT.

The V gene is TRBV12-2, the J gene TRBJ1-1; no check of the table's D call, TRBD1, against the DNA was made. TRBV12-2 is deemed a pseudogene. The CDR3 runs to 15 residues. CDR3 sequence reads: CASRLPPVFGARAFF. CDR3 in DNA: TGTGCAAGTCGCTTACCCCCCGTTTTTGGGGCGCGGGCTTTCTTT.

The chain employs TRBV21-1 and TRBJ2-2; no DNA check was done on the table's D call, TRBD2. TRBV21-1 is flagged as a pseudogene. This CDR3 contains 14 residues. For the CDR3, the DNA is TGTGCCAGCAGAGCGGGGAGTGGTGGCGGGGAGCTGTTTTTT. Protein sequence: CASRAGSGGGELFF.

The rearrangement joins TRBV12-3 or TRBV12-4 to TRBJ1-1; D is undetermined. The CDR3 has 12 amino acids. V lost 6 bases to trimming and J lost 6 bases, with 11 bases between them. The CDR3 DNA follows: TGTGCCAGCAGCCCCGCGGGCGCTGAAGCTTTCTTT. Its protein product is CASSPAGAEAFF.

The chain employs TRBV7-8 and TRBJ1-6, with a possible D match to TRBD1 (6 bases). CDR3 length: 15 residues. V lost 1 base to trimming and J lost 11 bases, with 15 bases between them. The germline gives CDR1 SGHVS, CDR2 FQNEAQ. CDR3 DNA sequence: TGTGCCAGCAGCTTAGTAGAGTCAGGGGATACACCCCTCCACTTT. Translated, it gives CASSLVESGDTPLHF.

The chain combines TRBV10-3 with TRBJ2-3; a possible D gene is TRBD1 (6 bases). The V gene's germline CDR1 is ENHRY and CDR2 SYGVKD. The CDR3 consists of 13 residues. The V gene lost 7 bases and the J gene lost 2 bases, with 10 bases spanning the gap. The CDR3 here is CAIMTGATDTQYF. CDR3 bases: TGTGCCATCATGACAGGTGCCACAGATACGCAGTATTTT.

This clone was seen only a few times. An end of the junction does not agree with germline; a read error may underlie this. The chain employs TRBV7-7 and TRBJ2-1; 14 bases line up with TRBD2. The CDR3 spans 17 residues. From germline, CDR1 is SSHAT and CDR2 FNYEAQ (reference sequence). The CDR3 reads CASSSRLAGGNNNEQFF. Written as DNA, the CDR3 is TGTGCTAGCAGCAGCAGACTAGCGGGAGGGAATAACAATGAGCAGTTCTTC. Complete variable domain (other parts from reference TRBV7-7 and TRBJ2-1): GAGVSQSPRYKVTKRGQDVTLRCDPISSHATLYWYQQALGQGPEFLTYFNYEAQPDKSGLPSDRFSAERPEGSISTLTIQRTEQRDSAMYRCASSSRLAGGNNNEQFFGPGTRLTVL.

The gene calls are TRBV6-1 and TRBJ2-1; 12 nucleotides match TRBD2. CDR3 length equals 20 residues. The germline V gene encodes CDR1 MNHNS and CDR2 SASEGT. The J segment lost 9 bases and the V segment lost 4 bases, leaving 22 bases of the junction unmatched. The DNA for the CDR3 is TGTGCCAGCAGTGTCGTCGGGTCTAGCGGGAGGGCCGGGGGTTTATCTGAGCAGTTCTTC. Translation gives CASSVVGSSGRAGGLSEQFF.